The clone carrying this TCR beta chain was seen more than once but under ten times. The antigen is unknown. Once RNA had been extracted, it was reverse transcribed into cDNA to act as the sequencing template. TCRdb's table, derived via immunoSEQ multiplex PCR, lists solely in-frame clones and lacks some. The repertoire holds 120,000 or so clones, 61% seen once, with 5.7% in the top ten. This sample stems from a study of CD8+ T cells in alopecia areata. Study in general: Each of the treated patients was given oral tofacitinib, 5 to 10 mg twice daily, for moderate-to-severe alopecia areata. Among treated patients, severity was scored by affected scalp area percentage.

Whole-study results and caveats: Uncertain still, given a single nonresponder, is whether baseline CD8+ expansion links to response.

As to treatment: oral pan-JAK inhibitor, 5-10 mg twice daily. Researchers gathered lesional scalp punch biopsies and peripheral blood from patients with alopecia areata. The CDR3 contains 14 residues. Trimming took 6 bases from V and 1 from J; bases not matched to a gene: 5. Germline CDR1 and CDR2: SQVTM and ANQGSEA. The sample was CD4+ T cells sorted from blood, taken at week 4, from a patient treated with tofacitinib. The chain combines TRBV29-1 with TRBJ1-2; 10 bases fit TRBD1. The source of this sequence is a human donor with alopecia areata. The CDR3 coding sequence is TGCAGCGTCGCAGGACAGGGGGATAACTATGGCTACACCTTC. Its translation: CSVAGQGDNYGYTF.